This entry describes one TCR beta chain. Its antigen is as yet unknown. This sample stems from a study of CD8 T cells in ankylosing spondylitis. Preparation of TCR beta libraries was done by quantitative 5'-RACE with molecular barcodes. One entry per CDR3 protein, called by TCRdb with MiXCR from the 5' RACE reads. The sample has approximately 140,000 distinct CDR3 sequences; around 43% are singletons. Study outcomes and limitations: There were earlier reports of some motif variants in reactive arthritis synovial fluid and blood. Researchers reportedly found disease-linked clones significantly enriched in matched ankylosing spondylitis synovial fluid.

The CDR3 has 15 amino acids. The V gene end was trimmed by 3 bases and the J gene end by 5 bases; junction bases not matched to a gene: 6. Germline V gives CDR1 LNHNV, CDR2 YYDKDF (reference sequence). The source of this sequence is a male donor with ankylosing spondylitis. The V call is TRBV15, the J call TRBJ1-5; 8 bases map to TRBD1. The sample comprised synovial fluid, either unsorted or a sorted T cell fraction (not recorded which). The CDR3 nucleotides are TGTGCCACCAGCAGTGAACAGGGGGTCCATCAGCCCCAGCATTTT. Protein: CATSSEQGVHQPQHF. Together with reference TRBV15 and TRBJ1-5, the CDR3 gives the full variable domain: DAMVIQNPRYQVTQFGKPVTLSCSQTLNHNVMYWYQQKSSQAPKLLFHYYDKDFNNEADTPDNFQSRRPNTSFCFLDIRSPGLGDTAMYLCATSSEQGVHQPQHFGDGTRLSIL.